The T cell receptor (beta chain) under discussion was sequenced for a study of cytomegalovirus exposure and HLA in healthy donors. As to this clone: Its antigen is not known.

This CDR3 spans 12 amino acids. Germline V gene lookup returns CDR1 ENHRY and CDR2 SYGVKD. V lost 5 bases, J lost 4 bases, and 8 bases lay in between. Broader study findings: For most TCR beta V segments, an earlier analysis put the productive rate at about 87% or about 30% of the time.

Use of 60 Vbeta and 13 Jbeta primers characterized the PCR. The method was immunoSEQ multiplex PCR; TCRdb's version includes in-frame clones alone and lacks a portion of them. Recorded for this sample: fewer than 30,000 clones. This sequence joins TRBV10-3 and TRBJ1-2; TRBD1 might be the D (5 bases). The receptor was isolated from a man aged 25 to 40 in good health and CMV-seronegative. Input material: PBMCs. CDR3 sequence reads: CAISLDSYGYTF. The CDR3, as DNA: TGTGCCATCAGTCTCGACAGCTATGGCTACACCTTC.